The 24 T cell receptor beta chains in this list originate from one sample, sequenced in a study of blood T cell repertoires in COVID-19. Data came from immunoSEQ multiplex PCR; TCRdb stores just in-frame clones and leaves some out. Among roughly 110,000 clones listed, approximately 84% were seen once. The sample consisted of peripheral blood. These TCRs come from a woman aged 40 to 50 with acute or convalescent COVID-19.

DNA for the CDR3: TGTGCCAGCAAGCTGACTAGCGGGGGATACAATGAGCAGTTCTTC. Its translation: CASKLTSGGYNEQFF. The V and J genes are TRBV2 and TRBJ2-1; the match to TRBD2 covers 12 bases. In germline, CDR1 is SNHLY, CDR2 FYNNEI. This CDR3 spans 15 amino acids. Trimming cost V 7 bases and J 4 bases; bases outside gene matches: 5.

This chain uses TRBV4-3 with TRBJ2-5; 10 bases are shared with TRBD1. Germline CDR1 is LGHNA and CDR2 is YSLEER. The CDR3 contains 15 residues. The trim removed 4 bases at V and 4 bases at J, leaving 6 bases unmatched. As DNA, the CDR3 is TGCGCCAGCAGCCCGGGACAGGGGAGGACAGAGACCCAGTACTTC. Translated: CASSPGQGRTETQYF.

This chain connects TRBV5-4 to TRBJ1-2; D perhaps matches TRBD1 (5 bases). The germline V and J ends were trimmed by 4 bases and 2 bases, with 15 bases remaining between them. Germline V gives CDR1 SGHNT, CDR2 YYREEE (reference sequence). The CDR3 is made up of 15 amino acids. CDR3 loop: CASSIWGRGNYGYTF. CDR3 sequence (DNA): TGTGCCAGCAGCATTTGGGGTCGGGGGAACTATGGCTACACCTTC.

This clone appeared once. The chain uses TRBV30 and TRBJ1-4; the D gene is possibly TRBD1 (5 bases). Germline V gene lookup returns CDR1 GTSNPN and CDR2 SVGIG (reference sequence). The CDR3 is 11 residues long. V gave up 3 bases and J gave up 8 bases, with 7 bases separating them. CDR3 sequence reads: CAWRGGEKLFF. The DNA of the CDR3 is TGTGCCTGGAGGGGGGGAGAAAAACTGTTTTTT. The full variable domain, with the rest looked up from reference TRBV30 and TRBJ1-4, is SQTIHQWPATLVQPVGSPLSLECTVEGTSNPNLYWYRQAAGRGLQLLFYSVGIGQISSEVPQNLSASRPQDRQFILSSKKLLLSDSGFYLCAWRGGEKLFFGSGTQLSVL.

The chain has TRBV3-1 (or the pseudogene TRBV3-2) and TRBJ2-1; 12 nucleotides align to TRBD2. In germline, CDR1 is LGHDT, CDR2 YNNKEL (reference sequence). The CDR3 is 16 residues long. V lost 4 bases and J lost 8; bases outside the gene matches: 9. The CDR3 is CASSPTGTSGRYEQFF. The CDR3 DNA reads as TGTGCCAGCAGCCCCACCGGGACTAGCGGGCGGTATGAGCAGTTCTTC.

CDR3 sequence reads: CASSLELTARGYTF. In DNA form, the CDR3 reads TGTGCCAGCAGCTTAGAGCTGACAGCTCGAGGCTACACCTTC. V is TRBV7-2 and J is TRBJ1-2; tentatively, D is TRBD1 (5 bases). CDR1 and CDR2 (germline): SGHTA, FQGNSA. This CDR3 contains 14 residues. Trimming stripped 1 base from V and 8 bases from J, with 14 bases between. The full variable domain, its missing parts supplied by reference TRBV7-2 and TRBJ1-2, is GAGVSQSPSNKVTEKGKDVELRCDPISGHTALYWYRQSLGQGLEFLIYFQGNSAPDKSGLPSDRFSAERTGGSVSTLTIQRTQQEDSAVYLCASSLELTARGYTFGSGTRLTVV.

The chain joins TRBV19 to TRBJ1-4; the match to TRBD1 covers 9 bases. Trimming removed 6 bases from V and 6 bases from J; junction bases left unmatched: 5. CDR3 length: 14 residues. Germline V gene data show CDR1 as LNHDA and CDR2 as SQIVND (reference sequence). The CDR3 reads CASRQTGGDEKLFF. In DNA form, the CDR3 reads TGTGCCAGTAGGCAGACAGGGGGAGATGAAAAACTGTTTTTT. The variable domain in full, completed from reference TRBV19 and TRBJ1-4, reads DGGITQSPKYLFRKEGQNVTLSCEQNLNHDAMYWYRQDPGQGLRLIYYSQIVNDFQKGDIAEGYSVSREKKESFPLTVTSAQKNPTAFYLCASRQTGGDEKLFFGSGTQLSVL.

The chain couples TRBV5-6 to TRBJ2-7; 7 positions match TRBD2. The CDR3 totals 15 residues. V was clipped by 3 bases and J by 5 bases; unmatched bases: 11. Germline CDR1 and CDR2: SGHDT and YYEEEE. CDR3 in DNA: TGTGCCAGCAGCTCCATAGGGAGGGCTTCCCACGAGCAGTACTTC. Encoded protein: CASSSIGRASHEQYF.

The genes are TRBV2 and TRBJ1-5; TRBD1 aligns across 8 bases. The CDR3 totals 16 residues. The V gene's germline CDR1 is SNHLY and CDR2 FYNNEI. The ends lost 7 bases at V and 2 bases at J; junction bases unmatched: 10. In DNA, the CDR3 is TGTGCCAGCAAAAGGTTGGCAGGGGGCGGCAATCAGCCCCAGCATTTT. Translation gives CASKRLAGGGNQPQHF. The full variable domain, its missing parts supplied by reference TRBV2 and TRBJ1-5, is EPEVTQTPSHQVTQMGQEVILRCVPISNHLYFYWYRQILGQKVEFLVSFYNNEISEKSEIFDDQFSVERPDGSNFTLKIRSTKLEDSAMYFCASKRLAGGGNQPQHFGDGTRLSIL.

Within the sample, this clone is medium-sized. The chain joins TRBV25-1 to TRBJ1-1, with 7 bases matching TRBD1. The CDR3 runs 14 residues. CDR1 MGHDK and CDR2 SYGVNS come from the germline V gene. Trimming cost V 8 bases and J 1 base; bases outside gene matches: 7. The DNA of the CDR3 is TGTGCCAGCCAAAACCCAGGGGGGAACACTGAAGCTTTCTTT. Its translation: CASQNPGGNTEAFF.

This chain uses TRBV5-6 with TRBJ2-5, with 12 positions matching TRBD2. From germline, CDR1 is SGHDT and CDR2 YYEEEE. V trimming: 3 bases; J trimming: 3 bases; junction bases outside the gene matches: 6. There are 16 residues in the CDR3. For the CDR3, the DNA is TGTGCCAGCAGCTCGACTAGCGGGGGAGGAAAAGAGACCCAGTACTTC. Translated: CASSSTSGGGKETQYF.

The gene calls are TRBV5-1 and TRBJ2-1; TRBD2 agrees at 10 bases. This CDR3 has 17 residues. The ends lost 0 bases at V and 4 bases at J; junction bases unmatched: 7. From germline, CDR1 is SGHRS and CDR2 YFSETQ. The CDR3 spells CASSLVIAGGPYNEQFF. DNA of the CDR3: TGCGCCAGCAGCTTGGTGATAGCGGGGGGCCCTTACAATGAGCAGTTCTTC.

This chain connects TRBV5-4 to TRBJ2-3; D gene ambiguous. Trimming removed 4 bases from V and 1 base from J, with 10 bases in between. The germline gives CDR1 SGHNT, CDR2 YYREEE (reference sequence). The CDR3 length is 14 residues. DNA for the CDR3: TGTGCCAGCAGCAGTATCAGCGGCACAGATACGCAGTATTTT. This translates into CASSSISGTDTQYF.

The chain links TRBV7-9 to TRBJ1-1; weak D call: TRBD1 (6 bases). V was cut by 8 bases and J by 0 bases, with 10 bases left in between. The CDR3 extends over 13 amino acids. Germline V gene data show CDR1 as SEHNR and CDR2 as FQNEAQ (reference sequence). CDR3 residues: CASAGQMNTEAFF. The CDR3 DNA reads as TGTGCCAGCGCCGGACAGATGAACACTGAAGCTTTCTTT.

The chain employs TRBV29-1 and TRBJ1-1, with D possibly matching TRBD1 (5 bases). V lost 7 bases and J 3 bases, leaving 12 bases between the germline ends. The CDR3 loop spans 12 amino acids. CDR1 and CDR2 from the germline V gene are SQVTM and ANQGSEA. CDR3 nucleotide sequence: TGCAGCGCCGTTCGGGGGGACACTGAAGCTTTCTTT. This gives the protein CSAVRGDTEAFF. Using reference TRBV29-1 and TRBJ1-1 for the parts outside the CDR3, the full variable domain is SAVISQKPSRDICQRGTSLTIQCQVDSQVTMMFWYRQQPGQSLTLIATANQGSEATYESGFVIDKFPISRPNLTFSTLTVSNMSPEDSSIYLCSAVRGDTEAFFGQGTRLTVV.

The rearrangement links TRBV5-4 to TRBJ2-3; maybe TRBD1 (5 bases). Germline V gene lookup returns CDR1 SGHNT and CDR2 YYREEE (reference sequence). This CDR3 is 13 amino acids long. The germline V and J ends were trimmed by 5 bases and 2 bases, with 9 bases remaining between them. CDR3 sequence: CASSGATTDTQYF. CDR3 coding DNA: TGTGCCAGCAGTGGGGCAACCACAGATACGCAGTATTTT.

CDR3 DNA: TGCAGCGTAACTGCCGGGACAACTAATGAAAAACTGTTTTTT. Protein sequence: CSVTAGTTNEKLFF. V and J are TRBV29-1 and TRBJ1-4; D ambiguous. Germline loops: CDR1 SQVTM, CDR2 ANQGSEA. The CDR3 is 14 amino acids. The V end lost 6 bases, the J end lost 0 bases, and 11 bases lay between the germline ends.

The rearrangement uses TRBV3-1 (or the pseudogene TRBV3-2) and TRBJ2-7; 7 bases fit TRBD2. J lost 6 bases, V lost 4 bases, and 6 bases had no gene match. CDR1 is LGHDT and CDR2 is YNNKEL in the germline V gene (reference sequence). This CDR3 has 13 amino acids. CDR3 region: CASSRQPGGEQYF. CDR3 sequence (DNA): TGTGCCAGCAGCCGACAACCGGGGGGCGAGCAGTACTTC.

DNA for the CDR3: TGTGCCAGCAGCTTATTGGGACAGGGCCTGGATACGCAGTATTTT. As protein: CASSLLGQGLDTQYF. The chain combines TRBV7-2 with TRBJ2-3; 9 nucleotides align to TRBD1. This CDR3 has 15 amino acids. After removal of 2 bases from V and 6 bases from J, the junction contained 6 bases not matched to a gene. Looked up from germline, CDR1 is SGHTA and CDR2 is FQGNSA.

This chain connects TRBV9 to TRBJ2-3, with D maybe TRBD1 (5 bases). The CDR3 contains 15 residues. Germline CDR1 SGDLS, CDR2 YYNGEE. V dropped 2 bases and J dropped 5 bases, with 15 bases sitting between them. The chain's CDR3 is CASSVLAGILDTQYF. Written as DNA, the CDR3 is TGTGCCAGCAGCGTGCTTGCAGGGATCTTAGATACGCAGTATTTT.

The chain combines TRBV19 with TRBJ1-6; unclear D gene. This CDR3 is 12 amino acids long. V was cut by 5 bases and J by 7 bases, with 6 bases left in between. CDR1 and CDR2 from the germline V gene are LNHDA and SQIVND (reference sequence). The DNA for the CDR3 is TGTGCCAGTAGTCTCAGGAATTCACCCCTCCACTTT. Its translation is CASSLRNSPLHF.

The V call is TRBV5-1, the J call TRBJ2-7; tentative D call: TRBD1 (5 bases). The CDR3 totals 12 residues. Trimming pared 0 bases from V and 6 bases from J, leaving 7 bases between. Germline lookup yields CDR1 SGHRS and CDR2 YFSETQ. The CDR3 loop reads CASSLEGFEQYF. In nucleotides, the CDR3 is TGCGCCAGCAGCTTGGAGGGGTTCGAGCAGTACTTC.

In this sample, this clone turned up once. This chain uses TRBV6-1 with TRBJ1-3; TRBD1 is a possible D gene (5 bases). The germline V and J ends were trimmed by 3 bases and 1 base, with 7 bases remaining between them. The V gene's germline CDR1 is MNHNS and CDR2 SASEGT. This CDR3 region has 14 residues. Here the CDR3 reads CASSDRVSGNTIYF. The DNA for the CDR3 is TGTGCCAGCAGTGACAGGGTATCTGGAAACACCATATATTTT.

This clone was observed a single time. The chain couples TRBV15 to TRBJ2-7, with TRBD1 as a possible D gene (5 bases). Trimming cost V 1 base and J 5 bases, with 15 bases left between them. CDR1 and CDR2 (germline): LNHNV, YYDKDF (reference sequence). The CDR3 contains 15 residues. CDR3 sequence: CATSRVGRASHEQYF. CDR3 DNA sequence: TGTGCCACCAGCAGAGTTGGCAGGGCGTCCCACGAGCAGTACTTC.